Presented here are 12 T cell receptor beta chains from one specimen sequenced in a study of cytomegalovirus exposure and HLA in healthy donors. A multiplex PCR was run with 60 Vbeta primers and 13 Jbeta primers. Assay: immunoSEQ multiplex PCR; the TCRdb copy retains only in-frame clones and omits some. The sample includes approximately 44,000 clones, 60% to 85% of them seen just once. The sequencing sample was made of PBMCs. These receptors were obtained from a man aged 30 to 45 in good health and CMV-seronegative.

This chain joins TRBV30 and TRBJ2-7; 7 bases align to TRBD2. The CDR3 extends over 15 amino acids. The V segment lost 5 bases and the J segment 1 base; nucleotides outside the gene matches: 11. The germline gives CDR1 GTSNPN, CDR2 SVGIG (reference sequence). The CDR3 coding sequence is TGTGCCTGGGGGGGAGGTCTAGCGGTGTCCTACGAGCAGTACTTC. Its protein is CAWGGGLAVSYEQYF.

The chain combines TRBV5-5 with TRBJ2-1; D uncertain. Per the germline V gene, CDR1 is SGHKS and CDR2 is YYEKEE (reference sequence). The CDR3 consists of 13 residues. The V end was cut by 0 bases, the J end by 10 bases, with 11 bases between. CDR3 DNA: TGTGCCAGCAGCTTGGTCCAGGCTACAGAGCAGTTCTTC. Translated: CASSLVQATEQFF.

The V and J genes are TRBV27 and TRBJ2-3, with D tentatively TRBD2 (5 bases). The germline gives CDR1 MNHEY, CDR2 SMNVEV (reference sequence). V shed 5 bases and J shed 0 bases, with 18 bases lying between them. The CDR3 covers 17 residues. The CDR3 DNA reads TGTGCCAGCAGTCTTTCCCAACGCGGGTCTAGCACAGATACGCAGTATTTT. Protein: CASSLSQRGSSTDTQYF.

The gene calls are TRBV2 and TRBJ2-5; tentative D call: TRBD2 (6 bases). Trimming pared 2 bases from V and 5 bases from J, leaving 15 bases between. CDR1 SNHLY and CDR2 FYNNEI come from the germline V gene. The CDR3 runs to 15 residues. DNA for the CDR3: TGTGCCAGCAGTGAAAGGGCGGGACGGGATGAGACCCAGTACTTC. Residues: CASSERAGRDETQYF.

The chain is built from TRBV19 and TRBJ2-1; D is uncertain. The CDR3 extends over 15 amino acids. Germline CDR1 and CDR2: LNHDA and SQIVND (reference sequence). The V end was cut by 3 bases, the J end by 3 bases, with 12 bases between. The CDR3 loop is CASSIGLGSYNEQFF. CDR3 nucleotides: TGTGCCAGTAGTATCGGTTTGGGCAGCTACAATGAGCAGTTCTTC. The full variable domain, in which reference TRBV19 and TRBJ2-1 provide the parts outside the CDR3, is DGGITQSPKYLFRKEGQNVTLSCEQNLNHDAMYWYRQDPGQGLRLIYYSQIVNDFQKGDIAEGYSVSREKKESFPLTVTSAQKNPTAFYLCASSIGLGSYNEQFFGPGTRLTVL.

This clone is a singleton in its sample. The chain joins TRBV27 to TRBJ1-2, with a weak D call TRBD1 (5 bases). V lost 4 bases, J lost 8 bases, and 11 bases lay in between. The germline V gene has CDR1 MNHEY and CDR2 SMNVEV (reference sequence). The CDR3 is 12 amino acids. The CDR3, as DNA: TGTGCCAGCAGTTCTAACAGGAAAGGCTACACCTTC. This gives the protein CASSSNRKGYTF.

The chain is built from TRBV27 and TRBJ2-7, with 7 nucleotides matching TRBD2. Per the germline V gene, CDR1 is MNHEY and CDR2 is SMNVEV (reference sequence). The ends lost 5 bases at V and 1 base at J; junction bases unmatched: 2. The CDR3 extends over 13 amino acids. Here the CDR3 DNA reads TGTGCCAGCAGTCAGGGACTATCCTACGAGCAGTACTTC. This encodes CASSQGLSYEQYF.

The J gene is TRBJ1-4, the V gene TRBV29-1; D possibly corresponds to TRBD1 (5 bases). The CDR3 has 15 residues. V lost 0 bases, J lost 4 bases, and 12 bases lay in between. In germline, CDR1 is SQVTM, CDR2 ANQGSEA. The CDR3 sequence: CSVEDGGAFNEKLFF. The DNA of the CDR3 is TGCAGCGTTGAAGATGGAGGGGCCTTTAATGAAAAACTGTTTTTT.

The chain combines TRBV4-2 with TRBJ2-7, with D possibly being TRBD2 (5 bases). This CDR3 is 15 amino acids long. Germline lookup yields CDR1 LGHNA and CDR2 YNFKEQ. The V end was cut by 4 bases, the J end by 7 bases, with 20 bases between. The CDR3 bases are TGTGCCAGCAGCCCCGGGGTCTCGGAAATTGGGGAGCAGTACTTC. It is translated as CASSPGVSEIGEQYF.

This chain joins TRBV27 and TRBJ2-5, with D possibly being TRBD2 (5 bases). The end of the DNA is better explained by TRBJ2-7, so the J call may be wrong. The CDR3 spans 13 residues. Germline CDR1 MNHEY, CDR2 SMNVEV (reference sequence). The CDR3 here is CASSAFGLYEQYF. CDR3 nucleotide sequence: TGTGCCAGCAGTGCTTTCGGACTCTACGAGCAGTACTTC.

V is TRBV2 and J is TRBJ2-1, with 9 bases identical to TRBD1. Germline lookup yields CDR1 SNHLY and CDR2 FYNNEI. The CDR3 extends over 16 amino acids. J gave up 7 bases and V 7 bases, and 14 bases lay outside the gene matches. The CDR3: CASKLSRDRERNEQFF. The CDR3 region has the DNA TGTGCCAGCAAGCTAAGCCGGGACAGGGAGAGGAATGAGCAGTTCTTC.

This clone was seen more than once but under ten times. J is TRBJ1-1 and V is TRBV30, with a tentative D call TRBD1 (6 bases). This CDR3 comprises 15 residues. Deletions cut 0 bases from V and 7 bases from J, with 18 bases between. The germline V gene encodes CDR1 GTSNPN and CDR2 SVGIG (reference sequence). Written as DNA, the CDR3 is TGTGCCTGGAGTGTAGGGCCAGGGGAATACAGTGAAGCTTTCTTT. This translates into CAWSVGPGEYSEAFF. The whole variable domain, filled in from reference TRBV30 and TRBJ1-1, reads SQTIHQWPATLVQPVGSPLSLECTVEGTSNPNLYWYRQAAGRGLQLLFYSVGIGQISSEVPQNLSASRPQDRQFILSSKKLLLSDSGFYLCAWSVGPGEYSEAFFGQGTRLTVV.